A single sample gave rise to the 28 T cell receptor beta chains below, sequenced in a study of blood T cell repertoires in COVID-19. The protocol was immunoSEQ multiplex PCR, while the TCRdb copy is restricted to in-frame clones and leaves out a portion. The sample comprises roughly 30,000 clones, approximately 88% of which are singletons, and around 3.5% rests with the top ten. The sample taken for sequencing was peripheral blood. The receptor source for this set is a human donor in a cohort sampled during active COVID-19.

The V gene is TRBV11-2, the J gene TRBJ1-1, with D perhaps TRBD1 (6 bases). Germline CDR1 reads SGHAT; CDR2 reads FQNNGV. CDR3 length equals 14 residues. Deletions cut 4 bases from V and 0 bases from J, with 9 bases between. CDR3 protein: CASSSQGLNTEAFF. CDR3 DNA sequence: TGTGCCAGCAGCTCACAGGGTCTGAACACTGAAGCTTTCTTT.

J is TRBJ1-5 and V is TRBV5-6; 10 bases agree with TRBD1. The CDR3 length is 16 residues. Germline values: CDR1 SGHDT, CDR2 YYEEEE. The V segment lost 3 bases and the J segment 2 bases; nucleotides outside the gene matches: 5. The CDR3 is CASSSSGTGGNQPQHF. Written as DNA, the CDR3 is TGTGCCAGCAGCTCCTCCGGGACAGGGGGCAATCAGCCCCAGCATTTT.

This clone has only one observation. The chain is built from TRBV18 and TRBJ2-5; TRBD1 is a possible D gene (5 bases). The CDR3 totals 13 residues. In germline, CDR1 is KGHSH, CDR2 LQKENI. With 1 base removed from V and 5 bases from J, the gap between germline ends came to 8 bases. The CDR3 DNA is TGTGCCAGCTCACCACGACAGAGCGAGACCCAGTACTTC. Amino acid sequence: CASSPRQSETQYF.

This clone came up a few times. The gene calls are TRBV2 and TRBJ2-1, with D perhaps matching TRBD1 (6 bases). The CDR3 spans 15 residues. V lost 5 bases to trimming and J lost 3 bases, with 14 bases between them. Germline CDR1 SNHLY, CDR2 FYNNEI. The CDR3 DNA sequence: TGTGCCAGCAGTCTACCGGGACACTTCTACAATGAGCAGTTCTTC. Its translation is CASSLPGHFYNEQFF. Drawing the rest from reference TRBV2 and TRBJ2-1, the complete variable domain is EPEVTQTPSHQVTQMGQEVILRCVPISNHLYFYWYRQILGQKVEFLVSFYNNEISEKSEIFDDQFSVERPDGSNFTLKIRSTKLEDSAMYFCASSLPGHFYNEQFFGPGTRLTVL.

This rearrangement joins TRBV5-5 to TRBJ1-1, with 7 bases fitting TRBD1. This CDR3 is 15 amino acids long. The ends lost 2 bases at V and 0 bases at J; junction bases unmatched: 4. Germline values: CDR1 SGHKS, CDR2 YYEKEE (reference sequence). CDR3 in amino acids: CASSLVDRVNTEAFF. In DNA form, the CDR3 reads TGTGCCAGCAGCTTAGTTGACAGGGTGAACACTGAAGCTTTCTTT.

This clone is large. The sample holds other DNA sequences that translate to the same CDR3. The chain has TRBV4-1 and TRBJ2-7, with 9 bases fitting TRBD1. Trimming cost V 1 base and J 3 bases; bases outside gene matches: 4. CDR1 is MGHRA, CDR2 YSYEKL, per germline. CDR3 size: 15 residues. CDR3 sequence (DNA): TGCGCCAGCAGCCAAGGACAGGGGGAGGGCTACGAGCAGTACTTC. Translation: CASSQGQGEGYEQYF.

This chain joins TRBV6-5 and TRBJ1-1; TRBD1 matches at 12 bases. The CDR3 sequence is 15 residues long. Losses at the gene ends were 4 bases for V and 5 bases for J; bases not matched to a gene: 5. Germline V gene data show CDR1 as MNHEY and CDR2 as SVGAGI. This chain's CDR3 is CASSWGQGAQTEAFF. The CDR3 nucleotides are TGTGCCAGCAGTTGGGGACAGGGGGCGCAAACTGAAGCTTTCTTT.

Remarks on this clone: It may be a read error: a sequence one base away is much more abundant. At the DNA level, this CDR3 is encoded by other sequences in the same sample as well. The chain couples TRBV5-1 to TRBJ2-1, with TRBD2 matching over 8 bases. After removal of 1 base from V and 0 bases from J, the junction contained 3 bases not matched to a gene. Germline loops: CDR1 SGHRS, CDR2 YFSETQ. The CDR3 has 16 amino acids. CDR3 nucleotides: TGCGCCAGCAGCTTGACTAGCGGAAGCTCCTACAATGAGCAGTTCTTC. Protein sequence: CASSLTSGSSYNEQFF.

The chain links TRBV4-1 to TRBJ2-7; D gene ambiguous. Germline V CDR1 and CDR2: MGHRA, YSYEKL. V lost 1 base, J lost 2 bases, and 9 bases lay in between. The CDR3 is 14 residues long. The CDR3 region is CASSQVSPPYEQYF. CDR3 bases: TGCGCCAGCAGCCAAGTGAGTCCGCCCTACGAGCAGTACTTC.

The CDR3 bases are TGTGCCAGCAGCCAAATTCCGGGGGGTGTATACGAGCAGTACTTC. This sequence encodes CASSQIPGGVYEQYF. The chain recombines TRBV14 with TRBJ2-7; TRBD2 matches at 7 bases. CDR3 length equals 15 residues. The V segment lost 2 bases and the J segment 4 bases; nucleotides outside the gene matches: 8. Germline values: CDR1 SGHDN, CDR2 FVKESK.

The chain has TRBV4-1 and TRBJ2-3; the D gene is possibly TRBD1 (5 bases). Germline values: CDR1 MGHRA, CDR2 YSYEKL. The CDR3 totals 15 residues. V shed 0 bases and J shed 5 bases, with 12 bases lying between them. The CDR3 here is CASSQDQAGLDTQYF. The CDR3 DNA reads as TGCGCCAGCAGCCAAGATCAAGCAGGGCTAGATACGCAGTATTTT.

V usage is TRBV7-9 and J usage is TRBJ2-5; a possible D gene is TRBD1 (7 bases). The germline V gene encodes CDR1 SEHNR and CDR2 FQNEAQ (reference sequence). V lost 5 bases, J lost 2 bases, and 18 bases lay in between. The length of the CDR3 is 16 residues. The CDR3 here is CASSPVTGTLQETQYF. CDR3 coding DNA: TGTGCCAGCAGCCCGGTGACAGGGACTCTACAAGAGACCCAGTACTTC.

The chain is built from TRBV6-6 and TRBJ2-3, with D maybe TRBD1 (6 bases). V was cut by 5 bases and J by 1 base, with 13 bases left in between. CDR3 length: 15 residues. Germline V gives CDR1 MNHNY, CDR2 SVGAGI (reference sequence). For the CDR3, the DNA is TGTGCCAGCAGTGACCAGGGGTTGGGCACAGATACGCAGTATTTT. Its protein product is CASSDQGLGTDTQYF.

The chain employs TRBV10-3 and TRBJ2-2; D may be TRBD1 (7 bases). V dropped 10 bases and J dropped 0 bases, with 12 bases sitting between them. Germline CDR1 and CDR2: ENHRY and SYGVKD. The CDR3 extends over 14 amino acids. Here the CDR3 reads CASRGTANTGELFF. The CDR3 DNA reads TGTGCCAGCCGGGGGACAGCGAACACCGGGGAGCTGTTTTTT.

This chain connects TRBV5-1 to TRBJ1-2, with D tentatively TRBD1 (5 bases). Trimming removed 3 bases at V and 4 bases at J, with 16 bases between. The CDR3 length is 15 residues. Germline CDR1 is SGHRS and CDR2 is YFSETQ. Here the CDR3 reads CASSSKLTGSYGYTF. The CDR3 coding sequence is TGCGCCAGCAGCTCTAAACTAACAGGTAGCTATGGCTACACCTTC.

The rearrangement joins TRBV19 to TRBJ1-3; 7 positions match TRBD1. The CDR3 runs 15 residues. The V gene's germline CDR1 is LNHDA and CDR2 SQIVND (reference sequence). Trimming took 3 bases from V and 0 from J; bases not matched to a gene: 2. CDR3 region: CASSIDRDSGNTIYF. The CDR3 DNA sequence: TGTGCCAGTAGTATTGACAGGGACTCTGGAAACACCATATATTTT.

The rearrangement uses TRBV4-2 and TRBJ2-7, with D perhaps matching TRBD1 (5 bases). The CDR3 has 13 residues. The V and J ends lost 4 bases and 3 bases respectively, with 10 bases between them. CDR1 and CDR2 from the germline V gene are LGHNA and YNFKEQ. The CDR3 reads CASSRIQDYEQYF. CDR3 coding DNA: TGTGCCAGCAGCCGAATACAGGACTACGAGCAGTACTTC.

This chain uses TRBV30 with TRBJ2-1, with 8 bases matching TRBD2. The CDR3 extends over 14 amino acids. Germline V gene data show CDR1 as GTSNPN and CDR2 as SVGIG (reference sequence). Unmatched junction bases numbered 6, after V lost 0 bases and J lost 8 bases. DNA for the CDR3: TGTGCCTGGAGTGTACGGGGGGGGGCCGATGAGCAGTTCTTC. It encodes CAWSVRGGADEQFF.

The chain combines TRBV6-4 with TRBJ1-5; no definite D call. CDR3 length: 16 amino acids. V shed 3 bases and J shed 2 bases, with 14 bases lying between them. In germline, CDR1 is MRHNA, CDR2 SNTAGT. This CDR3 is CASSEAGPGGNQPQHF. In DNA, the CDR3 is TGTGCCAGCAGTGAGGCGGGCCCTGGGGGCAATCAGCCCCAGCATTTT.

CDR3 nucleotides: TGCGCCAGCAGCCCTACATCCTCGACAGCCTCTGGGGCCAACGTCCTGACTTTC. Translation: CASSPTSSTASGANVLTF. The chain carries TRBV5-1 and TRBJ2-6; maybe TRBD1 (5 bases). Trimming cost V 4 bases and J 0 bases, with 17 bases left between them. Germline V lookup: CDR1 SGHRS, CDR2 YFSETQ. The CDR3 contains 18 residues. Looking up the rest from reference TRBV5-1 and TRBJ2-6 gives the full variable domain: KAGVTQTPRYLIKTRGQQVTLSCSPISGHRSVSWYQQTPGQGLQFLFEYFSETQRNKGNFPGRFSGRQFSNSRSEMNVSTLELGDSALYLCASSPTSSTASGANVLTFGAGSRLTVL.

The genes are TRBV5-4 and TRBJ2-2; D is perhaps TRBD1 (6 bases). The CDR3 loop spans 16 amino acids. V was pared by 0 bases and J by 7 bases, with 16 bases between. The V gene's germline CDR1 is SGHNT and CDR2 YYREEE (reference sequence). The CDR3, as DNA: TGTGCCAGCAGCTTGGGACCCGCAGGGGAGAACGGGGAGCTGTTTTTT. Protein: CASSLGPAGENGELFF.

The chain recombines TRBV7-9 with TRBJ1-4, with 11 bases identical to TRBD1. Germline V gene sequence: CDR1 SEHNR, CDR2 FQNEAQ (reference sequence). The CDR3 totals 13 residues. Trimming removed 5 bases from V and 11 bases from J; junction bases left unmatched: 4. CDR3 DNA: TGTGCCAGCAGCCCCGGGACAGGGGGGAAACTGTTTTTT. Protein product: CASSPGTGGKLFF.

This clone has just a few counts. The chain combines TRBV5-1 with TRBJ2-7; 7 bases fit TRBD1. The CDR3 loop spans 15 amino acids. Trimming took 1 base from V and 2 from J; bases not matched to a gene: 6. The germline V gene has CDR1 SGHRS and CDR2 YFSETQ. CDR3 region: CASSLTGVNPYEQYF. The CDR3 nucleotides are TGCGCCAGCAGCTTGACAGGGGTTAACCCCTACGAGCAGTACTTC.

V is TRBV1 and J is TRBJ2-5; the D call of TRBD1 is as the table states it, not checked on the DNA. TRBV1 is recorded as a pseudogene. The CDR3 is 15 amino acids. Here the CDR3 DNA reads TGCACCAGCAGCCCAGCCTGGACAGGTAAGGAGACCCAGTACTTC. Its translation: CTSSPAWTGKETQYF.

The CDR3 DNA follows: TGTGCCATCAAAGGAGGGGGGGTAATGACTGGGGCCAACGTCCTGACTTTC. As protein: CAIKGGGVMTGANVLTF. The chain joins TRBV28 to TRBJ2-6; weak D call: TRBD2 (7 bases). Trimming cost V 10 bases and J 2 bases, with 21 bases left between them. Per germline, CDR1 MDHEN and CDR2 SYDVKM. The length of the CDR3 is 17 residues.

This clone was seen more than once but under ten times. This sequence joins TRBV19 and TRBJ1-2; D call uncertain. V lost 7 bases to trimming and J lost 9 bases, with 21 bases between them. The CDR3 consists of 14 residues. The germline CDR1 and CDR2 sequences are LNHDA and SQIVND (reference sequence). The DNA for the CDR3 is TGTGCCAGTACCAGGTTGGACGGAGGATCTAGCTACACCTTC. It is translated as CASTRLDGGSSYTF.

This sequence joins TRBV3-1 (or the pseudogene TRBV3-2) and TRBJ1-6; D might be TRBD1 (6 bases). The V gene lost 2 bases and the J gene lost 7 bases, with 6 bases spanning the gap. Germline V gives CDR1 LGHDT, CDR2 YNNKEL (reference sequence). The CDR3 has 13 residues. DNA of the CDR3: TGTGCCAGCAGCCAACAGGGGAATTCACCCCTCCACTTT. This codes for CASSQQGNSPLHF.

The V gene is TRBV4-2, the J gene TRBJ1-2, with 9 bases fitting TRBD1. This CDR3 is built from 16 residues. Losses at the gene ends were 0 bases for V and 3 bases for J; bases not matched to a gene: 5. CDR1 is LGHNA and CDR2 is YNFKEQ in the germline V gene. The CDR3 DNA reads TGTGCCAGCAGCCAAGATCGGACAGGGGTTGACTATGGCTACACCTTC. Translated: CASSQDRTGVDYGYTF.